A single sample is the source of the 19 T cell receptor beta chains below, sequenced in a study of vaccination effects on CD4 cells after COVID-19. Antigen specificity for these receptors is unknown. Ahead of sequencing, the ViraFEST assay grew antigen-specific CD4+ T cells using viral peptide pools. Following culture for nine to ten days, CD4+ T cells were isolated. This individual contracted SARS-CoV-2 between March and December 2020, as verified by PCR. Either the mRNA-1273 or the BNT162b2 vaccine was given to participants as two doses. The table came from immunoSEQ multiplex PCR; TCRdb's copy has only in-frame clones and leaves some out. This table has 15,000 to 20,000 clones, 65% to 75% appearing once. The starting material was CD4+ T cells from PBMCs cultured with SARS-CoV-2 spike peptides, obtained after COVID-19 vaccination. All receptors derive from a human donor who had a prior SARS-CoV-2 infection.

The V and J genes are TRBV3-1 (or the pseudogene TRBV3-2) and TRBJ1-5; D is undetermined. Germline V gene lookup returns CDR1 LGHDT and CDR2 YNNKEL (reference sequence). This CDR3 has 16 amino acids. V was trimmed by 0 bases and J by 14 bases, leaving 23 bases between them. CDR3 residues: CASSQEMSAKRLRKHF. Here the CDR3 DNA reads TGTGCCAGCAGCCAAGAAATGTCAGCGAAGAGGCTGAGAAAGCATTTT.

V usage is TRBV5-4 and J usage is TRBJ1-6; a weak D match, TRBD1 (5 bases). Per the germline V gene, CDR1 is SGHNT and CDR2 is YYREEE (reference sequence). V dropped 4 bases and J dropped 9 bases, with 11 bases sitting between them. The CDR3 consists of 13 residues. The CDR3 DNA reads TGTGCCAGCAGCCATTGGGGGGGTTCACCCCTCCACTTT. Its translation is CASSHWGGSPLHF.

The chain links TRBV5-1 to TRBJ2-5; TRBD2 aligns across 7 bases. Losses at the gene ends were 0 bases for V and 5 bases for J; bases not matched to a gene: 1. The germline V gene has CDR1 SGHRS and CDR2 YFSETQ. The CDR3 has 13 amino acids. The CDR3 region has the DNA TGCGCCAGCAGCTTGGTGGGGGGGGAGACCCAGTACTTC. Residues: CASSLVGGETQYF.

V gene TRBV6-5 combines with J gene TRBJ1-2; D is uncertain. CDR1 is MNHEY, CDR2 SVGAGI, per germline. Trimming took 2 bases from V and 2 from J, leaving 12 bases between them. The CDR3 loop spans 15 amino acids. CDR3: CASSYTPDGNYGYTF. In DNA, the CDR3 is TGTGCCAGCAGTTACACGCCCGACGGCAACTATGGCTACACCTTC.

The V and J genes are TRBV7-2 and TRBJ2-2, with a possible D match to TRBD2 (7 bases). V was clipped by 4 bases and J by 6 bases, with 18 bases between them. Germline loops: CDR1 SGHTA, CDR2 FQGNSA. This CDR3 comprises 16 residues. CDR3 sequence reads: CASSSFPRGAAGELFF. CDR3 nucleotide sequence: TGTGCCAGCAGCTCATTCCCTCGGGGGGCGGCCGGGGAGCTGTTTTTT.

The chain joins TRBV4-1 to TRBJ2-5, with 8 nucleotides matching TRBD2. Germline loops: CDR1 MGHRA, CDR2 YSYEKL. V gave up 1 base and J gave up 5 bases; unmatched junction bases: 6. The CDR3 spans 15 residues. CDR3 nucleotides: TGCGCCAGCAGCCAAGGCGGGGGGCGGGGGGAGACCCAGTACTTC. Translating it yields CASSQGGGRGETQYF.

The V call is TRBV7-9, the J call TRBJ2-7; TRBD1 matches 7 bases. Unmatched junction bases numbered 11, after V lost 6 bases and J lost 9 bases. The germline V gene encodes CDR1 SEHNR and CDR2 FQNEAQ (reference sequence). There are 13 residues in the CDR3. The CDR3 DNA sequence: TGTGCCAGCAGTCGATCCGGACAGGCCCTGCAGTACTTC. This translates into CASSRSGQALQYF.

The chain uses TRBV19 and TRBJ2-3; D ambiguous. CDR3 size: 13 residues. Trimming cost V 4 bases and J 8 bases, with 13 bases left between them. CDR1 and CDR2 from the germline V gene are LNHDA and SQIVND (reference sequence). CDR3 nucleotides: TGTGCCAGTAGTACTCAACAGACACGTACGCAGTATTTT. This gives the protein CASSTQQTRTQYF.

The chain is built from TRBV2 and TRBJ1-2, with a tentative D call TRBD1 (5 bases). The CDR3 runs 14 residues. CDR1 and CDR2 (germline): SNHLY, FYNNEI. V was clipped by 6 bases and J by 2 bases, with 13 bases between them. The CDR3 sequence: CASSPDKANYGYTF. In DNA form, the CDR3 reads TGTGCCAGCAGCCCGGACAAGGCGAACTATGGCTACACCTTC. The complete variable domain, with remaining parts taken from reference TRBV2 and TRBJ1-2, reads EPEVTQTPSHQVTQMGQEVILRCVPISNHLYFYWYRQILGQKVEFLVSFYNNEISEKSEIFDDQFSVERPDGSNFTLKIRSTKLEDSAMYFCASSPDKANYGYTFGSGTRLTVV.

The rearrangement joins TRBV11-2 to TRBJ2-1, with TRBD2 as a possible D gene (6 bases). Germline assignment: CDR1 SGHAT and CDR2 FQNNGV. The V end lost 1 base, the J end lost 13 bases, and 11 bases lay between the germline ends. The CDR3 consists of 12 residues. DNA of the CDR3: TGTGCCAGCAGCTTAGTTCCGGGAGTACAGTTCTTC. It codes for CASSLVPGVQFF.

The rearrangement uses TRBV5-3 and TRBJ2-3, with TRBD2 identical over 8 bases. TRBV5-3 is an open reading frame whose function is uncertain. Trimming at V came to 4 bases and at J to 1 base, leaving 2 bases not matched to a gene. The CDR3 has 14 amino acids. The CDR3 spells CARSVTSGTDTQYF. The CDR3 nucleotides are TGTGCCAGAAGCGTGACTAGCGGCACAGATACGCAGTATTTT.

This clone was counted a few times. This chain joins TRBV11-2 and TRBJ2-5; D gene unclear. V dropped 3 bases and J dropped 2 bases, with 7 bases sitting between them. The CDR3 has 13 amino acids. Germline assignment: CDR1 SGHAT and CDR2 FQNNGV. The CDR3 DNA is TGTGCCAGCAGCTTTAGCCCTCAAGAGACCCAGTACTTC. Translating gives CASSFSPQETQYF.

This chain joins TRBV27 and TRBJ2-5; no clear D. Per germline, CDR1 MNHEY and CDR2 SMNVEV (reference sequence). CDR3 length: 12 amino acids. The germline V and J ends were trimmed by 4 bases and 5 bases, with 8 bases remaining between them. DNA for the CDR3: TGTGCCAGCAGTTCCTCGCGGGAGACCCAGTACTTC. Residues: CASSSSRETQYF.

The rearrangement links TRBV24-1 to TRBJ2-5, with 8 bases that match TRBD1. Germline V gene data show CDR1 as KGHDR and CDR2 as SFDVKD. Unmatched junction bases numbered 9, after V lost 3 bases and J lost 1 base. The CDR3 totals 17 residues. The CDR3 loop reads CATSDPTRDRTQETQYF. The CDR3 DNA is TGTGCCACCAGTGATCCCACCCGGGACAGGACCCAAGAGACCCAGTACTTC.

J is TRBJ2-5 and V is TRBV2; TRBD2 matches 12 bases. The CDR3 spans 18 residues. Germline CDR1 and CDR2: SNHLY and FYNNEI. J gave up 4 bases and V 4 bases, and 13 bases lay outside the gene matches. CDR3 protein: CASSGGDLAGGSGETQYF. In nucleotides, the CDR3 is TGTGCCAGCAGTGGGGGGGATCTAGCGGGGGGGTCGGGAGAGACCCAGTACTTC.

The chain employs TRBV7-9 and TRBJ2-1; either TRBD1 or TRBD2 may supply D (5 bases each). Trimming took 3 bases from V and 4 from J, leaving 13 bases between them. The CDR3 runs 15 residues. CDR1 SEHNR and CDR2 FQNEAQ come from the germline V gene (reference sequence). Here the CDR3 reads CASSFQGENYNEQFF. The CDR3 nucleotides read TGTGCCAGCAGCTTCCAAGGGGAGAATTACAATGAGCAGTTCTTC.

The genes are TRBV27 and TRBJ2-3; D is unclear. With 7 bases removed from V and 4 bases from J, the gap between germline ends came to 15 bases. This CDR3 comprises 14 residues. In germline, CDR1 is MNHEY, CDR2 SMNVEV (reference sequence). CDR3 residues: CASTPTITSDTQYF. CDR3 DNA sequence: TGTGCCAGCACCCCCACCATAACTTCAGATACGCAGTATTTT.

The chain uses TRBV3-1 (or the pseudogene TRBV3-2) and TRBJ1-6; no clear D gene. Deletions cut 2 bases from V and 7 bases from J, with 6 bases between. The CDR3 is 13 residues long. Germline V gene data show CDR1 as LGHDT and CDR2 as YNNKEL (reference sequence). CDR3 nucleotide sequence: TGTGCCAGCAGCCAACAGCAGAATTCACCCCTCCACTTT. Translating it yields CASSQQQNSPLHF.

The V and J genes are TRBV13 and TRBJ1-4; D uncertain. The CDR3 runs to 12 residues. Trimming cost V 7 bases and J 4 bases, with 7 bases left between them. Germline V gene data show CDR1 as PRHDT and CDR2 as FYEKMQ (reference sequence). In DNA, the CDR3 is TGTGCCAGCAAAGTTAATAATGAAAAACTGTTTTTT. Residues: CASKVNNEKLFF.